This TCR beta chain originates from a study of T cell repertoires in aging, cancer and after chemotherapy (dated by TCRdb to between 2018 and 2021). Notes on the research overall: Donors were distributed across six age groups ranging from 30 or younger to 70 or older, with at least three individuals included per group. In the hematological group, paired pre- and post-chemotherapy samples were obtained from chronic lymphocytic leukemia patients treated with fludarabine- or bendamustine-based regimens. The full dataset contained several million TCR reads. The study profiled peripheral blood TCR beta repertoires from healthy donors and cancer patients to examine immunoaging and T cell reconstitution after chemotherapy. Alongside under 100 healthy donors serving as a reference group, the cohort included approximately 220 cancer patients, of whom some 91 had hematological cancers and more than 120 had solid cancers.

Multiplex touch-down PCR with a mixed TRB-A/B primer pool was used to amplify rearranged TRB sequences covering the V, D and J segments. Illumina adapters and sample indices were attached to the amplicons in two consecutive PCR reactions using Phusion HS II polymerase. Amplicons were gel-purified using the NucleoSpin Gel and PCR Clean-up kit and were subsequently checked with Qubit and an Agilent 2100 Bioanalyzer. Sequencing of libraries was carried out on an Illumina MiSeq in 600-cycle, single-indexed, paired-end runs. The authors' analysis ran thus. Processing of the TRB sequences was carried out with MiXCR versions 2.12 and 3.0.5. Each unique CDR3 nucleotide sequence counted as one clone, and only productive sequences with at least two reads were retained. The repertoire metrics were Shannon diversity, evenness, clonality (defined as one minus evenness), and alpha-parameterized diversity profiles covering alpha 0 to 5. Generation probabilities of clones in paired pre- and post-chemotherapy samples were computed with the IGoR algorithm. TCRdb redid the processing of the public reads, applying fastp at Q25 and MiXCR, and retained in-frame beta chains. Each CDR3 protein appears once, grouped with its most common genes and DNA. None of the V and J calls come from the authors' own analysis; TCRdb made them. The sample table lists over 2,000 distinct CDR3 sequences, over 45% of them with a count of one. The ten largest clones add up to approximately 6.8% of the sample.

Beyond this particular receptor, the publication reports: Median generation probability increased over the chemotherapy interval in both cancer cohorts, suggesting repertoire reconstitution through rebound thymic output. Significantly lower blood TCR diversity and higher clonality were observed in untreated patients with hematological or solid cancers than in age-matched healthy donors. Hematological cancer patients had lymphoid organ infiltration, which may itself impair thymic emigration or peripheral T cell expansion. The authors noted that the repertoire data do not allow conclusions about immunological memory after chemotherapy. Declining TCR diversity with age in healthy donors was mainly explained by loss of richness; in cancer patients, loss of evenness also contributed.

TCR beta rearrangements were amplified from genomic DNA extracted from peripheral blood rather than from sorted cells or RNA. Regarding this clonotype: This clone's antigen is unknown. One end of the junction varies from germline; a read error may be responsible.

The germline V gene gives CDR1 as SGHDT and CDR2 as YYEEEE. The CDR3 holds 14 amino acids from the cysteine to the phenylalanine. Of all the DNA, just the CDR3 is kept, 42 bases in frame from base 1. This receptor was taken from a human donor with a blood cancer. The sample consisted of blood. The V gene is TRBV5-6 and the J gene is TRBJ2-3, with the D gene not clear enough to name. The DNA is TGCGCCAGCAGCTTGGGTTCAGAGGTTGATACGCAGTATTTT. This gives the protein CASSLGSEVDTQYF.